The clone carrying this TCR beta chain has a count of ten or more. The target antigen is unknown. No conserved phenylalanine or tryptophan is present at the end of the CDR3, so a read error is the likely explanation. The limits of the CDR3 on the DNA are not certain, so only TCRdb's listed CDR3 is given. This entry belongs to a study of spatial heterogeneity in lung cancer. General observations from the study: Mutation tallies in tumors tracked expanded intratumoral alpha and beta TCR counts.

From germline, CDR1 is MNHEY and CDR2 SVGEGT. From its first to its last residue, the CDR3 has 13 amino acids. Sample time point: sample taken at primary tumor resection. Unsorted whole RNA of tumor, nontumor lung or frozen PBMC was sequenced. Carried by each TCR cDNA molecule was a unique molecular identifier. TCRdb reprocessed the 5' RACE reads with MiXCR, giving one entry per CDR3 protein. The sample contains around 100,000 distinct CDR3 sequences, under 4.5% of which appear only once. The chain links TRBV6-2 or TRBV6-3 to TRBJ1-1; TRBD1, the D gene given by the table, was not confirmed from the DNA. Source: lung tumor tissue, taken at surgery. This receptor was taken from a male donor with early-stage non-small cell lung cancer. The CDR3: CASSQLQGRAFKV.